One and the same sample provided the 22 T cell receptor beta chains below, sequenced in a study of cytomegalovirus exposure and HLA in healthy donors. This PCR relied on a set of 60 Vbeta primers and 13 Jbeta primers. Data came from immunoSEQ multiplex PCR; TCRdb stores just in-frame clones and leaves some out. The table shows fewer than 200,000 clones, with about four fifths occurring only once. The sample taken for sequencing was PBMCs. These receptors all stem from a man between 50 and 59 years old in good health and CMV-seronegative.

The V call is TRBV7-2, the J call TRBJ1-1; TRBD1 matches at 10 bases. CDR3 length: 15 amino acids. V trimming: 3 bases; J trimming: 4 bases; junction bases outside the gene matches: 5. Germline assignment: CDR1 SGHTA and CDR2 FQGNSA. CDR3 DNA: TGTGCCAGCAGCTTTACCGGGACAGGGGTCACTGAAGCTTTCTTT. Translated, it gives CASSFTGTGVTEAFF. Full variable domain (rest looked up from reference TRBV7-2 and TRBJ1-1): GAGVSQSPSNKVTEKGKDVELRCDPISGHTALYWYRQSLGQGLEFLIYFQGNSAPDKSGLPSDRFSAERTGGSVSTLTIQRTQQEDSAVYLCASSFTGTGVTEAFFGQGTRLTVV.

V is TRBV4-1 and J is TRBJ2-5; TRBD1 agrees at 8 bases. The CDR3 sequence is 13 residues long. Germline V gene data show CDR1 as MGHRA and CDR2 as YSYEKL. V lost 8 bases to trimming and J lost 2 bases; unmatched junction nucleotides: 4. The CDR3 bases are TGCGCCAGCGCGGACAGGGAACAAGAGACCCAGTACTTC. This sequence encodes CASADREQETQYF.

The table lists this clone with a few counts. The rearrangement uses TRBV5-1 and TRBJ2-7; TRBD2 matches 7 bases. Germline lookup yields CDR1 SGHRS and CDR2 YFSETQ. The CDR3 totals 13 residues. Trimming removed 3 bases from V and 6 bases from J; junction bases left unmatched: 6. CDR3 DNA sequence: TGCGCCAGCAGCTCCCTGAGGGAGGGCGAGCAGTACTTC. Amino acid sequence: CASSSLREGEQYF.

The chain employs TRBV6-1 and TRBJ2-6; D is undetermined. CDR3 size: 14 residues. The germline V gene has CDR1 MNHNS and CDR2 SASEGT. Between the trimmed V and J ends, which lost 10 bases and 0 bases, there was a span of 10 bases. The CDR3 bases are TGTGCCACATGGAACAGCTCTGGGGCCAACGTCCTGACTTTC. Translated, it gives CATWNSSGANVLTF.

CDR3 bases: TGTGCCAGCAGCCAATACCCAGACAGGACGGCTGAAGCTTTCTTT. This sequence encodes CASSQYPDRTAEAFF. This chain uses TRBV7-6 with TRBJ1-1, with a possible D match to TRBD1 (6 bases). V gave up 5 bases and J gave up 6 bases, with 19 bases separating them. The CDR3 covers 15 residues. Germline lookup yields CDR1 SGHVS and CDR2 FNYEAQ.

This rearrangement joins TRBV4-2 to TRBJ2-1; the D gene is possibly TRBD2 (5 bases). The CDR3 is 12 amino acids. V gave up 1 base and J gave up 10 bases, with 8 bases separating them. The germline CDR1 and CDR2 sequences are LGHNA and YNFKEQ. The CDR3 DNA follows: TGTGCCAGCAGCCAAGGTCAGCGGGAGCAGTTCTTC. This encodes CASSQGQREQFF.

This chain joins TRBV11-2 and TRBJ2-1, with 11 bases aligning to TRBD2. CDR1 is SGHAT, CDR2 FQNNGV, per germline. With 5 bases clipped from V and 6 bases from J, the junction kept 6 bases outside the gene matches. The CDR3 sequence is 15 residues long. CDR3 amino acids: CASSQTSGVVNEQFF. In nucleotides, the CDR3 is TGTGCCAGCAGCCAGACTAGCGGGGTAGTCAATGAGCAGTTCTTC.

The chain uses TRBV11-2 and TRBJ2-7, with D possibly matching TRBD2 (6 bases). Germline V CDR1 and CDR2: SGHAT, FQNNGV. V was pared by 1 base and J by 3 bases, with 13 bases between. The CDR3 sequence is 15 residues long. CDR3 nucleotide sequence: TGTGCCAGCAGCTTAGCCGGGACTGGATTCTACGAGCAGTACTTC. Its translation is CASSLAGTGFYEQYF.

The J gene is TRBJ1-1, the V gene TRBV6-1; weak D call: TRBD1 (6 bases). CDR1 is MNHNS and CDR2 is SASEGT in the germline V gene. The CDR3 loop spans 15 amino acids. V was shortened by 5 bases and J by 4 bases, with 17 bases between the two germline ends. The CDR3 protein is CASSSTSTGSTEAFF. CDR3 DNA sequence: TGTGCCAGCAGTTCCACGTCTACAGGGAGCACTGAAGCTTTCTTT.

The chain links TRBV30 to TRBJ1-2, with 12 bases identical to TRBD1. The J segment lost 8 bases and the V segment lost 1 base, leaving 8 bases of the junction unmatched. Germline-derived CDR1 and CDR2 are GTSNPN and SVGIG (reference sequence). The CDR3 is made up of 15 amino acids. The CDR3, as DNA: TGTGCCTGGAGTGGCGGGACAGGGGGCGGGGGGGGCTACACCTTC. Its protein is CAWSGGTGGGGGYTF.

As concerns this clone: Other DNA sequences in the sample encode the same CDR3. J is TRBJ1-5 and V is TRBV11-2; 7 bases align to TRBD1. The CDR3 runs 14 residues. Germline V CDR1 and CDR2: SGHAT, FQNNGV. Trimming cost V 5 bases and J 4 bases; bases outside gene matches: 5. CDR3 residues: CASSLGQTNQPQHF. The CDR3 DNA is TGTGCCAGCAGCCTGGGACAGACGAATCAGCCCCAGCATTTT.

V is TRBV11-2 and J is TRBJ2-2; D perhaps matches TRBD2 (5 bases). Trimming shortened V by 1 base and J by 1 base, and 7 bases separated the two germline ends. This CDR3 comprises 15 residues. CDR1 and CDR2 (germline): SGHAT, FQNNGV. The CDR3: CASSLVRGNTGELFF. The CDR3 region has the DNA TGTGCCAGCAGCTTAGTTCGGGGGAACACCGGGGAGCTGTTTTTT.

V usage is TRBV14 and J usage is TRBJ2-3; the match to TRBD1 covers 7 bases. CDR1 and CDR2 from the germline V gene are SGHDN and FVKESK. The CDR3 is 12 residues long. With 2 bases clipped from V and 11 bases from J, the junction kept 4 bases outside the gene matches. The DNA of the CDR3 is TGTGCCAGCAGCCAAATTCGGGACAGGCAGTATTTT. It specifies CASSQIRDRQYF.

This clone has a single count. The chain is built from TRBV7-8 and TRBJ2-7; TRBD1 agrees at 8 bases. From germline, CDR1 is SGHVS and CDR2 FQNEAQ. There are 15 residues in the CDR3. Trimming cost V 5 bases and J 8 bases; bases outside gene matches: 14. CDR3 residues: CASSPRGTGRRKQYF. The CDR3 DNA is TGTGCCAGCAGCCCTAGAGGGACAGGCCGTAGAAAGCAGTACTTC.

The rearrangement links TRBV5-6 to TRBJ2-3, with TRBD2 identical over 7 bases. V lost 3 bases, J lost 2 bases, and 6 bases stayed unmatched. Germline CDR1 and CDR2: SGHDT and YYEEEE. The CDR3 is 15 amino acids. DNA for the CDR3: TGTGCCAGCAGCTCCTTGGGGGGGGACACAGATACGCAGTATTTT. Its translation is CASSSLGGDTDTQYF.

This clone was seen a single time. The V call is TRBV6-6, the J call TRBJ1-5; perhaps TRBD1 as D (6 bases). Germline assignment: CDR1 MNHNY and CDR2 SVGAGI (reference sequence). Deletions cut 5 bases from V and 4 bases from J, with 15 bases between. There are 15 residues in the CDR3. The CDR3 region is CASSPPGQSNQPQHF. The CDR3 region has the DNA TGTGCCAGCAGTCCCCCCGGACAGTCAAATCAGCCCCAGCATTTT.

Written as DNA, the CDR3 is TGTGCCAGCAGTTCTGAAGGGGACACTGAAGCTTTCTTT. Translating gives CASSSEGDTEAFF. The chain carries TRBV6-4 and TRBJ1-1, with TRBD1 as a possible D gene (5 bases). Trimming stripped 5 bases from V and 3 bases from J, with 10 bases between. Germline CDR1 and CDR2: MRHNA and SNTAGT. The CDR3 is 13 residues long.

The CDR3 DNA sequence: TGTGCCAGCAGGGACCGACCGGACAGGGGAGAGACCCAGTACTTC. Translated, it gives CASRDRPDRGETQYF. The chain has TRBV6-1 and TRBJ2-5, with 9 nucleotides matching TRBD1. The CDR3 consists of 15 residues. J was trimmed by 4 bases and V by 6 bases; bases with no gene match: 9. Germline V gene lookup returns CDR1 MNHNS and CDR2 SASEGT.

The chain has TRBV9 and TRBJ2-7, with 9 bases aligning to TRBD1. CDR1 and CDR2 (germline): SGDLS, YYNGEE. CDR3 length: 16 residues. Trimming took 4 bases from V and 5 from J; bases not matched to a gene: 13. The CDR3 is CASSPPGTGSWDEQYF. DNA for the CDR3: TGTGCCAGCAGCCCCCCGGGGACAGGGTCTTGGGACGAGCAGTACTTC.

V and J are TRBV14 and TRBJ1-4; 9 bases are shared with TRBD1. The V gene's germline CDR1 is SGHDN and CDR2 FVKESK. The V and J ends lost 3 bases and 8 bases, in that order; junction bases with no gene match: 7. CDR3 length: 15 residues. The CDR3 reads CASSHIGQGYEKLFF. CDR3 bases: TGTGCCAGCAGCCATATAGGACAGGGGTACGAAAAACTGTTTTTT.

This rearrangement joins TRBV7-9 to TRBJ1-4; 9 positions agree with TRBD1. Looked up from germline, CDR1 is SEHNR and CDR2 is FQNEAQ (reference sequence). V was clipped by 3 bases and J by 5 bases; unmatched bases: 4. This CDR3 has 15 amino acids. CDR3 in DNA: TGTGCCAGCAGCTTGGGGGACAGGGTCAATGAAAAACTGTTTTTT. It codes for CASSLGDRVNEKLFF.

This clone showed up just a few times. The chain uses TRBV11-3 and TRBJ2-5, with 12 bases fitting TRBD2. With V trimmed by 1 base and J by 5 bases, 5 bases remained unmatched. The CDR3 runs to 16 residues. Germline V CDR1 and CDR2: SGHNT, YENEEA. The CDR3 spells CASSLGLAGVSETQYF. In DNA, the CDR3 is TGTGCCAGCAGCTTAGGACTAGCGGGAGTCTCGGAGACCCAGTACTTC. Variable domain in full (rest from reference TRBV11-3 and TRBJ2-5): EAGVVQSPRYKIIEKKQPVAFWCNPISGHNTLYWYLQNLGQGPELLIRYENEEAVDDSQLPKDRFSAERLKGVDSTLKIQPAELGDSAVYLCASSLGLAGVSETQYFGPGTRLLVL.